The entry that follows covers one T cell receptor beta chain sequence. Antigen: not known. Trimming cost V 0 bases and J 5 bases; bases outside gene matches: 9. The germline V gene has CDR1 MGHRA and CDR2 YSYEKL. The CDR3 runs 18 residues. This entry belongs to a study of CD8 T cells in ankylosing spondylitis. General study points: Researchers report that disease-linked clones proved CD8+ and relatively rare in peripheral blood. Reportedly, significant enrichment of disease-linked clones occurred in matched ankylosing spondylitis synovial fluid. Previously reported in reactive arthritis synovial fluid and blood were some of the motif variants. Blood of patients with ankylosing spondylitis appeared to be characterized by a TCR beta motif of several highly homologous variants.

TCRdb re-derived calls from the 5' RACE reads in MiXCR, one entry per CDR3 protein. The repertoire holds about 24,000 distinct CDR3 sequences, with roughly a sixth as singletons. This chain connects TRBV4-1 to TRBJ2-2; 10 bases line up with TRBD2. The sample consisted of blood. The TCR originated in a male donor with ankylosing spondylitis or in good health (not recorded which). In nucleotides, the CDR3 is TGCGCCAGCAGCCAAGAGCCCCCTAGCGGGAGTGGAACCGGGGAGCTGTTTTTT. Encoded protein: CASSQEPPSGSGTGELFF.